This T cell receptor (beta chain) was obtained from a study of identical twins. In its sample, this clonotype was seen many times. From the 5' RACE reads, TCRdb called clonotypes with MiXCR, one entry per CDR3 protein. This table has over 550,000 distinct CDR3 sequences, just over 7% appearing once. These sequences were also reported in another study, on yellow fever vaccine responses in identical twins.

Sequenced sample: PBMCs. The receptor was isolated from a woman younger than 35 in good health.

For the CDR3, the DNA is TGCAGTGGCATCCCGGGACAGACTAACTATGGCTACACCTTC. This encodes CSGIPGQTNYGYTF. V is TRBV20-1 and J is TRBJ1-2; TRBD1 matches 7 bases. The germline V gene encodes CDR1 DFQATT and CDR2 SNEGSKA (reference sequence). This CDR3 contains 14 residues. The trim removed 7 bases at V and 0 bases at J, leaving 8 bases unmatched.